Below are 27 T cell receptor beta chains sequenced from a single sample in a study of blood T cell repertoires in COVID-19 (dated by TCRdb to the early 2020s). The library was produced with the immunoSEQ multiplex PCR assay. Held by TCRdb, this immuneACCESS table contains in-frame sequences only and omits some clones. Under half of the omission traces to an unresolved V gene where checked; the cause of the rest is unknown. This sample lists 310,000 or so clones; over 80% were detected once. The ten largest clones take up around 9.9% of the sample. Specimen: peripheral blood. Every receptor here comes from a man under 40 with COVID-19, enrolled during active disease.

This chain joins TRBV29-1 and TRBJ2-7; D uncertain. The CDR3 consists of 12 residues. Per the germline V gene, CDR1 is SQVTM and CDR2 is ANQGSEA. V shed 6 bases and J shed 5 bases, with 14 bases lying between them. The CDR3 DNA reads TGCAGCGTCCCCTGGGCCGACAACGAGCAGTACTTC. It codes for CSVPWADNEQYF.

This clone was detected once. The rearrangement joins TRBV24-1 to TRBJ2-7; D remains unclear. The V end was cut by 0 bases, the J end by 5 bases, with 13 bases between. Looked up from germline, CDR1 is KGHDR and CDR2 is SFDVKD. The CDR3 totals 15 residues. In nucleotides, the CDR3 is TGTGCCACCAGTGATTTGCTTCGGCAGAGCGACGAGCAGTACTTC. It codes for CATSDLLRQSDEQYF.

CDR3 nucleotide sequence: TGTGCCACTTCGCCCGAAGGGGTCTCCTACGAGCAGTACTTC. This codes for CATSPEGVSYEQYF. V is TRBV6-5 and J is TRBJ2-7; TRBD1 might be the D (5 bases). V was pared by 10 bases and J by 0 bases, with 16 bases between. CDR1 is MNHEY, CDR2 SVGAGI, per germline. The CDR3 extends over 14 amino acids.

This clone appeared a few times. The chain recombines TRBV5-1 with TRBJ1-5; D may be TRBD1 (5 bases). Germline V lookup: CDR1 SGHRS, CDR2 YFSETQ. Deletions cut 3 bases from V and 4 bases from J, with 11 bases between. CDR3 length equals 14 residues. The CDR3 DNA reads as TGCGCCAGCAGCTGGGGAGGGGATAATCAGCCCCAGCATTTT. Translating gives CASSWGGDNQPQHF.

V and J are TRBV7-2 and TRBJ2-3, with 8 nucleotides matching TRBD1. V trimming: 3 bases; J trimming: 9 bases; junction bases outside the gene matches: 11. Germline CDR1 is SGHTA and CDR2 is FQGNSA. There are 15 residues in the CDR3. The chain's CDR3 is CASSLGQALVATQYF. In DNA, the CDR3 is TGTGCCAGCAGCTTGGGACAGGCCCTTGTGGCCACGCAGTATTTT. Complete variable domain (other parts from reference TRBV7-2 and TRBJ2-3): GAGVSQSPSNKVTEKGKDVELRCDPISGHTALYWYRQSLGQGLEFLIYFQGNSAPDKSGLPSDRFSAERTGGSVSTLTIQRTQQEDSAVYLCASSLGQALVATQYFGPGTRLTVL.

The chain combines TRBV28 with TRBJ2-7, with D unresolved. V was trimmed by 1 base and J by 1 base, leaving 5 bases between them. Germline V gene data show CDR1 as MDHEN and CDR2 as SYDVKM. The CDR3 extends over 13 amino acids. The CDR3 DNA sequence: TGTGCCAGCAGTTTATATATTTCCTACGAGCAGTACTTC. It encodes CASSLYISYEQYF.

The V and J genes are TRBV9 and TRBJ2-3; the match to TRBD1 covers 7 bases. V trimming: 4 bases; J trimming: 3 bases; junction bases outside the gene matches: 14. Germline V gene sequence: CDR1 SGDLS, CDR2 YYNGEE. CDR3 length equals 17 residues. In nucleotides, the CDR3 is TGTGCCAGCAGCCTATTTGGTAAGGGGGCGGTTACAGATACGCAGTATTTT. It is translated as CASSLFGKGAVTDTQYF. The full variable domain, rest sourced from reference TRBV9 and TRBJ2-3, is DSGVTQTPKHLITATGQRVTLRCSPRSGDLSVYWYQQSLDQGLQFLIQYYNGEERAKGNILERFSAQQFPDLHSELNLSSLELGDSALYFCASSLFGKGAVTDTQYFGPGTRLTVL.

The rearrangement uses TRBV29-1 and TRBJ2-7; 10 nucleotides match TRBD1. V dropped 1 base and J dropped 3; count of bases not matched to a gene: 0. This CDR3 is 13 amino acids long. Germline V CDR1 and CDR2: SQVTM, ANQGSEA. The CDR3 reads CSVEGTGGYEQYF. The CDR3 DNA follows: TGCAGCGTTGAAGGGACAGGGGGCTACGAGCAGTACTTC.

The chain uses TRBV27 and TRBJ1-3; 10 nucleotides align to TRBD1. CDR1 and CDR2 from the germline V gene are MNHEY and SMNVEV (reference sequence). Trimming cost V 6 bases and J 7 bases; bases outside gene matches: 12. This CDR3 is 16 amino acids long. DNA for the CDR3: TGTGCCAGCAGGCCTACCGGGACAGGGGCAAGTAACACCATATATTTT. Amino acid sequence: CASRPTGTGASNTIYF.

The rearrangement links TRBV10-3 to TRBJ2-3, with 7 bases aligning to TRBD2. Trimming at V came to 5 bases and at J to 6 bases, leaving 2 bases not matched to a gene. CDR3 size: 12 residues. Germline loops: CDR1 ENHRY, CDR2 SYGVKD. Here the CDR3 reads CAISLAADTQYF. The DNA of the CDR3 is TGTGCCATCAGTCTAGCGGCTGATACGCAGTATTTT.

V gene TRBV21-1 combines with J gene TRBJ1-1; the D call TRBD1 from the table was never checked on the DNA. TRBV21-1 is labeled a pseudogene. This CDR3 comprises 17 residues. This chain's CDR3 is CASSPQRSDRENTEAFF. The DNA of the CDR3 is TGTGCCAGCAGCCCCCAAAGATCGGACAGGGAAAACACTGAAGCTTTCTTT.

The chain uses TRBV24-1 and TRBJ2-1, with 10 bases identical to TRBD1. The CDR3 consists of 16 residues. CDR1 and CDR2 from the germline V gene are KGHDR and SFDVKD. Trimming took 2 bases from V and 5 from J; bases not matched to a gene: 5. The CDR3 region has the DNA TGTGCCACCAGTGATTCCCCGGGACAGGGGCACAATGAGCAGTTCTTC. Amino acids: CATSDSPGQGHNEQFF.

V is TRBV2 and J is TRBJ1-5; 10 nucleotides agree with TRBD1. From germline, CDR1 is SNHLY and CDR2 FYNNEI. The J segment lost 6 bases and the V segment lost 11 bases, leaving 19 bases of the junction unmatched. The CDR3 spans 17 residues. CDR3 protein: CASRVTGGSPFSQPQHF. The CDR3 region has the DNA TGTGCCTCCCGGGTGACAGGGGGCTCCCCCTTTAGTCAGCCCCAGCATTTT. The full variable domain, with the rest looked up from reference TRBV2 and TRBJ1-5, is EPEVTQTPSHQVTQMGQEVILRCVPISNHLYFYWYRQILGQKVEFLVSFYNNEISEKSEIFDDQFSVERPDGSNFTLKIRSTKLEDSAMYFCASRVTGGSPFSQPQHFGDGTRLSIL.

The chain joins TRBV7-2 to TRBJ2-1, with 8 positions matching TRBD2. V lost 5 bases to trimming and J lost 0 bases; unmatched junction nucleotides: 9. This CDR3 is built from 17 residues. Germline CDR1 is SGHTA and CDR2 is FQGNSA. CDR3 sequence (DNA): TGTGCCAGCAGCCCCGATAGCGGGATCAGCTCCTACAATGAGCAGTTCTTC. Its protein product is CASSPDSGISSYNEQFF.

The V and J genes are TRBV15 and TRBJ2-5; unclear D gene. Trimming cost V 1 base and J 5 bases, with 11 bases left between them. Looked up from germline, CDR1 is LNHNV and CDR2 is YYDKDF (reference sequence). The CDR3 has 14 residues. Written as DNA, the CDR3 is TGTGCCACCAGCAGAGCGCGCCTCGGGGAGACCCAGTACTTC. Encoded protein: CATSRARLGETQYF.

CDR3 protein: CASSPQTVEYQETQYF. CDR3 nucleotides: TGCGCCAGCAGCCCTCAGACAGTCGAGTACCAAGAGACCCAGTACTTC. The genes are TRBV5-1 and TRBJ2-5; tentative D call: TRBD1 (5 bases). Per germline, CDR1 SGHRS and CDR2 YFSETQ. CDR3 length: 16 residues. Trimming cost V 4 bases and J 0 bases, with 16 bases left between them.

The chain carries TRBV28 and TRBJ1-2; TRBD1 is a possible D gene (6 bases). V lost 5 bases, J lost 2 bases, and 12 bases lay in between. The CDR3 covers 14 residues. Germline V gene data show CDR1 as MDHEN and CDR2 as SYDVKM. The CDR3 spells CASSRRGLNYGYTF. The CDR3 bases are TGTGCCAGCAGTCGCAGGGGTCTGAACTATGGCTACACCTTC.

V is TRBV14 and J is TRBJ2-4; the match to TRBD2 covers 10 bases. CDR1 SGHDN and CDR2 FVKESK come from the germline V gene. This CDR3 is 17 amino acids long. Trimming removed 1 base from V and 7 bases from J; junction bases left unmatched: 10. For the CDR3, the DNA is TGTGCCAGCAGCCAAGCTCTACTAGCGGGGCGGTTCAACATTCAGTACTTC. It yields the protein CASSQALLAGRFNIQYF.

CDR3 in amino acids: CASSTGTGTEAFF. The CDR3 nucleotides are TGTGCCAGCAGCACCGGGACAGGGACTGAAGCTTTCTTT. V usage is TRBV9 and J usage is TRBJ1-1, with 9 bases fitting TRBD1. The germline gives CDR1 SGDLS, CDR2 YYNGEE. The CDR3 consists of 13 residues. J gave up 5 bases and V 4 bases, and 3 bases lay outside the gene matches.

The table lists this clone with a count of one. V and J are TRBV21-1 and TRBJ1-2; TRBD1 reflects the table's D call only, with no check against the DNA. TRBV21-1 is flagged as a pseudogene. The CDR3 has 11 residues. CDR3 sequence reads: CATLKGDGYTF. In DNA form, the CDR3 reads TGTGCCACCCTGAAGGGGGATGGCTACACCTTC.

The V call is TRBV5-1, the J call TRBJ2-5; 8 bases line up with TRBD2. V was clipped by 0 bases and J by 1 base; unmatched bases: 5. The CDR3 loop spans 16 amino acids. CDR1 and CDR2 (germline): SGHRS, YFSETQ. CDR3 in DNA: TGCGCCAGCAGCTTGGGCCTAGCGGGCTCCCAAGAGACCCAGTACTTC. Amino acids: CASSLGLAGSQETQYF.

This clone is a singleton in its sample. This chain uses TRBV6-4 with TRBJ2-1; a weak D match, TRBD2 (5 bases). CDR1 and CDR2 (germline): MRHNA, SNTAGT. The CDR3 runs to 16 residues. Trimming removed 0 bases at V and 0 bases at J, with 9 bases between. The CDR3 bases are TGTGCCAGCAGTGACTCTGGCGGGCCCTCCTACAATGAGCAGTTCTTC. Its translation: CASSDSGGPSYNEQFF.

V is TRBV7-2 and J is TRBJ2-7; 8 bases are shared with TRBD2. Looked up from germline, CDR1 is SGHTA and CDR2 is FQGNSA. The length of the CDR3 is 14 residues. V shed 8 bases, J shed 3 bases, and the junction held 9 bases outside the gene matches. The CDR3 reads CASAVGGGRYEQYF. Written as DNA, the CDR3 is TGTGCCAGCGCCGTCGGGGGGGGTCGCTACGAGCAGTACTTC.

The chain combines TRBV6-5 with TRBJ2-7, with TRBD1 matching 7 bases. V lost 6 bases, J lost 2 bases, and 10 bases stayed unmatched. This CDR3 comprises 15 residues. Germline CDR1 reads MNHEY; CDR2 reads SVGAGI. The CDR3: CASSPRTGPTYEQYF. CDR3 nucleotides: TGTGCCAGCAGCCCACGGACAGGACCGACCTACGAGCAGTACTTC.

The chain recombines TRBV5-1 with TRBJ1-1, with D tentatively TRBD1 (6 bases). The CDR3 length is 14 residues. Looked up from germline, CDR1 is SGHRS and CDR2 is YFSETQ. Trimming removed 4 bases at V and 1 base at J, with 11 bases between. Here the CDR3 DNA reads TGCGCCAGCAGCCCAAGACAGGAGAACACTGAAGCTTTCTTT. Amino acids: CASSPRQENTEAFF.

The rearrangement links TRBV9 to TRBJ1-2; 8 bases are shared with TRBD1. Germline values: CDR1 SGDLS, CDR2 YYNGEE. The CDR3 is 16 residues long. V lost 4 bases, J lost 8 bases, and 16 bases stayed unmatched. The CDR3 DNA follows: TGTGCCAGCAGCCTATCCGGGACAGGCCCCCTGGGGGGCTACACCTTC. It codes for CASSLSGTGPLGGYTF.

The CDR3, as DNA: TGTGCCAGCAGCTCGGACAGAACGCAGTATTTT. Residues: CASSSDRTQYF. V is TRBV13 and J is TRBJ2-3, with D maybe TRBD1 (6 bases). Deletions cut 4 bases from V and 9 bases from J, with 8 bases between. The CDR3 has 11 residues. CDR1 and CDR2 (germline): PRHDT, FYEKMQ (reference sequence).